This TCR beta chain was sequenced in a study of shared clonotypes between healthy human individuals. The assay was immunoSEQ multiplex PCR, and TCRdb's table has in-frame clones only and misses some. In the table there are about 580,000 clones, roughly 98% of which are singletons. Cells designated naive CD8 were CD45RO-negative and were positively selected for CCR7, with terminally differentiated effector memory CD45RA+ cells excluded. The CDR3 is 11 residues long. Germline V gives CDR1 SGHDT, CDR2 YYEEEE. The source material was naive CD8+ T cells sorted from blood. The V and J genes are TRBV5-6 and TRBJ2-1; D is possibly TRBD2 (6 bases). The TCR originated in a man aged 25 to 45 in good health. This CDR3 is CAFGRGHEQFF. In DNA, the CDR3 is TGTGCTTTCGGGCGGGGCCATGAGCAGTTCTTC.